This T cell receptor beta chain was captured by sequencing in a study of cytomegalovirus exposure and HLA in healthy donors. Study-wide points: A later examination showed that TCR association rates differed by HLA locus, with DRB1 most and HLA-C fewest.

Germline V gene data show CDR1 as MNHEY and CDR2 as SMNVEV (reference sequence). The CDR3 is made up of 15 amino acids. Between the trimmed V and J ends, which lost 5 bases and 4 bases, there was a span of 17 bases. 60 Vbeta and 13 Jbeta primers were used in PCR. Method: immunoSEQ multiplex PCR; TCRdb's copy keeps in-frame clones and lacks some. Seen here are fewer than 250,000 clones, almost 80% observed once, and the top ten hold approximately 2%. This clone was counted between two and nine times. Its specificity is unknown. The sequenced material came from PBMCs. This chain uses TRBV27 with TRBJ1-2; D may be TRBD1 (6 bases). The sequence derives from a male donor in good health and CMV-seronegative. The CDR3 region is CASSAHRVSGYGYTF. CDR3 nucleotides: TGTGCCAGCAGTGCCCACAGGGTCAGTGGCTATGGCTACACCTTC.